This T cell receptor beta chain was observed in a study of shared clonotypes between healthy human individuals. Study-level points and caveats: Clonotype sharing among donors was expected to depend on sequencing depth.

V lost 4 bases, J lost 2 bases, and 20 bases lay in between. The germline V gene has CDR1 MNHNS and CDR2 SASEGT. This CDR3 has 17 amino acids. TCRdb's copy holds only in-frame clones and misses some; the assay was immunoSEQ multiplex PCR. The table lists some 2,500,000 clones, 93% of them singletons, with roughly 0.36% in the top ten. Notes on this clone: The antigen remains undetermined.

Input material: naive CD4+ T cells from PBMCs. Subset of the sample: CD45RA+ positively selected. This receptor was identified in a man between 18 and 29 years old in good health. Some clones in this sample may be carry-over from other donors' samples. This chain joins TRBV6-1 and TRBJ1-2; D gene unclear. CDR3 amino acids: CASSVEAGWLLNYGYTF. The CDR3 coding sequence is TGTGCCAGCAGTGTGGAGGCGGGCTGGTTATTAAACTATGGCTACACCTTC.